This T cell receptor (beta chain) was recorded in a study of control samples from healthy donors and cancer patients. Repertoires were generated with immunoSEQ multiplex PCR, while TCRdb's copy carries only in-frame clones and drops some. The sample holds some 28,000 clones, just under 90% seen once. Unmatched junction bases numbered 11, after V lost 8 bases and J lost 11 bases. Germline loops: CDR1 LNHDA, CDR2 SQIVND (reference sequence). This CDR3 contains 12 residues. This chain links TRBV19 with TRBJ1-2, with 7 positions matching TRBD1. Material for sequencing was PBMCs. The receptor was derived from a middle-aged woman with lung cancer. DNA of the CDR3: TGTGCCAGTCGTGGACAGGTCCGCGGGTACACCTTC. Its protein product is CASRGQVRGYTF. Combining the CDR3 with reference TRBV19 and TRBJ1-2 gives the whole variable domain DGGITQSPKYLFRKEGQNVTLSCEQNLNHDAMYWYRQDPGQGLRLIYYSQIVNDFQKGDIAEGYSVSREKKESFPLTVTSAQKNPTAFYLCASRGQVRGYTFGSGTRLTVV.